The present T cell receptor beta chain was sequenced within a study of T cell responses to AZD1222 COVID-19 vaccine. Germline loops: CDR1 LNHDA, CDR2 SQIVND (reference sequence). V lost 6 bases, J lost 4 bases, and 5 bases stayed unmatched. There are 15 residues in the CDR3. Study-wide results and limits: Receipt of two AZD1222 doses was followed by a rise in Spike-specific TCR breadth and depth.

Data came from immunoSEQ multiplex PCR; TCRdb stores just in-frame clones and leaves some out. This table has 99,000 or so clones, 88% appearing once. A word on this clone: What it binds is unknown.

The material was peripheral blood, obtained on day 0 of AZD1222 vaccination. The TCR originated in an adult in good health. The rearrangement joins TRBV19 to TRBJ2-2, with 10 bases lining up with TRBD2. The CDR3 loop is CASRSQREGTGELFF. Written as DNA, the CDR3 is TGTGCCAGTAGGAGTCAGCGGGAGGGCACCGGGGAGCTGTTTTTT.